A selection of T cell receptor beta chains follows, all from one sample in a study of blood T cell repertoires in COVID-19. Generated by immunoSEQ multiplex PCR, the TCRdb table keeps only in-frame clones and is missing some. The data hold under 350,000 clones, with around four fifths observed a single time. The material sequenced was peripheral blood. Receptors originate from a man in his 60s who had recovered from COVID-19. CDR3s leave out the opening cysteine and the closing phenylalanine or tryptophan.

J: TRBJ2-3
V: TRBV27
CDR3: ASSLSFSGGSTDTQY

J: TRBJ1-1
V: TRBV6-5
CDR3: ASRPPGAFLSEAF

J: TRBJ2-7
V: TRBV6-5
CDR3: ASSFGQGKGPYEQY

J: TRBJ2-7
V: TRBV10-1
CDR3: ASSEFPDRDEQY

J: TRBJ2-7
V: TRBV11-2
CDR3: ASSSLRHYEQY

J: TRBJ2-3
V: TRBV6-2/TRBV6-3
CDR3: ASSYRGLPPTDTQY

J: TRBJ1-4
V: TRBV28
CDR3: ASRPRGSTNEKLF

J: TRBJ2-1
V: TRBV11-2
CDR3: ASSFRTGGSNEQF

J: TRBJ2-3
V: TRBV27
CDR3: ASSLVGAITDTQY

J: TRBJ2-5
V: TRBV6-1
CDR3: ASSGLAGGPLKTQY

J: TRBJ2-5
V: TRBV5-4
CDR3: ASSLVREGETQY

J: TRBJ1-5
V: TRBV4-1
CDR3: ASSQGQGAGVVGQPQH

J: TRBJ1-1
V: TRBV7-9
CDR3: ASSLATGVNTEAF

J: TRBJ2-1
V: TRBV5-1
CDR3: ASSFGTSGAKQF

J: TRBJ1-2
V: TRBV30
CDR3: ASSRYGYT

J: TRBJ2-3
V: TRBV14
CDR3: ASSALAGGDTQY

J: TRBJ1-1
V: TRBV6-5
CDR3: ASSPPGGENTEAF

J: TRBJ1-2
V: TRBV27
CDR3: ASSPTGGASRYT

J: TRBJ2-2
V: TRBV5-1
CDR3: ASSLDGSNTGELF

J: TRBJ2-7
V: TRBV12-5
CDR3: ASGLEEWEQY

J: TRBJ2-2
V: TRBV7-9
CDR3: ASSLAQVHIGELF

J: TRBJ1-1
V: TRBV11-2
CDR3: ASSHLPTGKNTEAF

J: TRBJ2-3
V: TRBV7-9
CDR3: ASSSLVDTQY

J: TRBJ2-1
V: TRBV5-1
CDR3: ASSSGGVRYNEQF

J: TRBJ2-5
V: TRBV14
CDR3: ASSQVFLAGGKETQY

J: TRBJ1-6
V: TRBV30
CDR3: AWSLSSYNSPLH

J: TRBJ2-5
V: TRBV29-1
CDR3: SVEVAVGETQY

J: TRBJ1-2
V: TRBV19
CDR3: ASSSKPGQGTSGYT

J: TRBJ1-6
V: TRBV11-3
CDR3: ASRPRGSPLH

J: TRBJ1-2
V: TRBV3-1/TRBV3-2
CDR3: ASTDRNYGYT

J: TRBJ2-2
V: TRBV7-8
CDR3: ASSRTGSSTGELF

J: TRBJ2-2
V: TRBV19
CDR3: ASSNQGSGELF

J: TRBJ1-4
V: TRBV4-1
CDR3: ASSLRQVGEKLF

J: TRBJ1-1
V: TRBV5-4
CDR3: ASSRAGRRTEAF

J: TRBJ2-2
V: TRBV27
CDR3: ASSLFSYGELF

J: TRBJ2-6
V: TRBV7-6
CDR3: ASSLNGPGSGANVLT

J: TRBJ2-2
V: TRBV5-4
CDR3: ASSTRLASTNTGELF

J: TRBJ2-7
V: TRBV7-9
CDR3: ASSSTRTASYEQY

J: TRBJ2-1
V: TRBV11-2
CDR3: ASSNRTSGYNEQF

J: TRBJ1-2
V: TRBV5-4
CDR3: ASSLAGVDYGYT

J: TRBJ2-3
V: TRBV2
CDR3: ASSEALLAGAADTQY

J: TRBJ2-2
V: TRBV27
CDR3: ASIGSGGREGRELF

J: TRBJ1-6
V: TRBV28
CDR3: ASSLSAAWVALH

J: TRBJ2-7
V: TRBV2
CDR3: ASSPGQSYEQY

J: TRBJ2-5
V: TRBV15
CDR3: ATSYGTTSQETQY

J: TRBJ2-5
V: TRBV7-9
CDR3: ASSSGNRPQETQY

J: TRBJ2-7
V: TRBV5-1
CDR3: ASSLSGVNEQY